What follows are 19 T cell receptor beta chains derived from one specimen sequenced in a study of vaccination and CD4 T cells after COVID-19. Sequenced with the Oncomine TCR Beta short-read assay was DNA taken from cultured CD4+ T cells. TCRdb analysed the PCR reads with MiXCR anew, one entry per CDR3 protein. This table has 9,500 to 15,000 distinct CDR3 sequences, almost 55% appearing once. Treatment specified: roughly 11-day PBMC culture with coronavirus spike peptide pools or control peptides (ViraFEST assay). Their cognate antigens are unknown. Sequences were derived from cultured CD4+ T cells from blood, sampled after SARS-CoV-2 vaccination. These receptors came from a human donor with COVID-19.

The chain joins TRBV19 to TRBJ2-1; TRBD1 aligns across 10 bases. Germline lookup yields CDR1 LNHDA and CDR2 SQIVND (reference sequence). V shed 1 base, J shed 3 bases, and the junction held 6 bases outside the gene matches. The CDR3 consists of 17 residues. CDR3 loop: CASSIGTGQGIYNEQFF. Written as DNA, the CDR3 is TGTGCCAGTAGTATAGGAACGGGACAGGGGATCTACAATGAGCAGTTCTTC.

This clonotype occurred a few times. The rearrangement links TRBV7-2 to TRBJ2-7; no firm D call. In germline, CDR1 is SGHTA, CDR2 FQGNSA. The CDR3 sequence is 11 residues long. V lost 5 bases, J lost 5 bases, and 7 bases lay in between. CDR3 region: CASSVADEQYF. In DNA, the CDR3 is TGTGCCAGCAGCGTTGCGGACGAGCAGTACTTC.

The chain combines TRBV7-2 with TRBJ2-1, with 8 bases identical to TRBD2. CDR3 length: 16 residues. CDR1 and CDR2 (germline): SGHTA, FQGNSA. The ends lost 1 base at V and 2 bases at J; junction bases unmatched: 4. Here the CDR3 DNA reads TGTGCCAGCAGCTTAGGGGGCGGGGGGACCTACAATGAGCAGTTCTTC. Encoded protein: CASSLGGGGTYNEQFF. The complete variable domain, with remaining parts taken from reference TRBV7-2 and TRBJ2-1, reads GAGVSQSPSNKVTEKGKDVELRCDPISGHTALYWYRQSLGQGLEFLIYFQGNSAPDKSGLPSDRFSAERTGGSVSTLTIQRTQQEDSAVYLCASSLGGGGTYNEQFFGPGTRLTVL.

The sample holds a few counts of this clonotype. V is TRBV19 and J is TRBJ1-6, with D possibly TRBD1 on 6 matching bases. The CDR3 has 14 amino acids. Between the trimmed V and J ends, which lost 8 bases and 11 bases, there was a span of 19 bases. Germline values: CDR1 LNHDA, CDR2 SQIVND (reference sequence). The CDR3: CASGGVAGATPLHF. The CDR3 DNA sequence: TGTGCCAGTGGGGGGGTAGCAGGGGCAACACCCCTCCACTTT.

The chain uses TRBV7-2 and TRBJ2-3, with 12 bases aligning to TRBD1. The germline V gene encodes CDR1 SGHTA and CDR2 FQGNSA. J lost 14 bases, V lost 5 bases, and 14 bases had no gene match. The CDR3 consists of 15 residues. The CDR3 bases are TGTGCCAGCAGCCCTTATGCCACGTGGGACAGGGGGCCGTATTTT. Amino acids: CASSPYATWDRGPYF.

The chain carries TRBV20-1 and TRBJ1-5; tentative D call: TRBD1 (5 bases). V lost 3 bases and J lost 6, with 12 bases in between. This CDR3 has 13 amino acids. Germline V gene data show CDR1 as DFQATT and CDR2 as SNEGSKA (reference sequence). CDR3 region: CSASSGRGQPQHF. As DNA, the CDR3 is TGCAGTGCTAGTTCAGGGAGGGGTCAGCCCCAGCATTTT.

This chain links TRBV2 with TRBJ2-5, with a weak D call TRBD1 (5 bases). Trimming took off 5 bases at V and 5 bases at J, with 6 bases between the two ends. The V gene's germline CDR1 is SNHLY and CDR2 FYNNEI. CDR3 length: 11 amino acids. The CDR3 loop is CASSSGETQYF. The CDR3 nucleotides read TGTGCCAGCAGTTCAGGGGAGACCCAGTACTTC.

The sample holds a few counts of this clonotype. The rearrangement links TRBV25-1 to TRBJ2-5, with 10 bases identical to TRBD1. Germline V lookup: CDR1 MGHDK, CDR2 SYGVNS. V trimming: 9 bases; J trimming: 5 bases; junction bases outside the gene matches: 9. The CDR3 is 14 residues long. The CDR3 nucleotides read TGTGCCAGTGAAGACAGGGGGCGAGTCGAGACCCAGTACTTC. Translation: CASEDRGRVETQYF.

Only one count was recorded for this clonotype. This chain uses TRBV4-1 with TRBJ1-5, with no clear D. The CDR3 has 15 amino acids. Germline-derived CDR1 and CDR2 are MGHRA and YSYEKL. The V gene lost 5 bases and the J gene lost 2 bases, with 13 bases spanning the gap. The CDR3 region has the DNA TGCGCCAGCAGCTTTATCCAGGAGGGCAATCAGCCCCAGCATTTT. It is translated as CASSFIQEGNQPQHF.

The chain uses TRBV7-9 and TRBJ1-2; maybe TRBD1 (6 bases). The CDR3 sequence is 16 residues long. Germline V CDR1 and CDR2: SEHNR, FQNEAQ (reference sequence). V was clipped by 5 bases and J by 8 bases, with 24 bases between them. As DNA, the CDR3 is TGTGCCAGCAGCAATAAATTAGACAGGCCCTTGAGGGGCTACACCTTC. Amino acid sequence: CASSNKLDRPLRGYTF.

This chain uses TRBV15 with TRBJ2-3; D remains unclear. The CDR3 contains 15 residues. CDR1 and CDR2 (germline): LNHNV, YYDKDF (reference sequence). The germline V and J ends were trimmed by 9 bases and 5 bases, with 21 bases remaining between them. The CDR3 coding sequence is TGTGCCACGGCCCCCCCTTTGGCAGCCAGAGATACGCAGTATTTT. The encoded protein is CATAPPLAARDTQYF.

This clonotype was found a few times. The CDR3 DNA follows: TGTGCCTGGAGCGACAAGGCCCGGCGAAGCAATCAGCCCCAGCATTTT. This translates into CAWSDKARRSNQPQHF. This chain links TRBV30 with TRBJ1-5, with D uncertain. Germline V gives CDR1 GTSNPN, CDR2 SVGIG (reference sequence). The CDR3 has 16 amino acids. V dropped 3 bases and J dropped 1 base, with 16 bases sitting between them.

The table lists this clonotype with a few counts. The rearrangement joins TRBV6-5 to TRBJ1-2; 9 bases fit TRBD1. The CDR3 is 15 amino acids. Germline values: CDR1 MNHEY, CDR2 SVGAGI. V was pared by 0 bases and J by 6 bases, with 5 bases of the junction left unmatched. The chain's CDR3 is CASSYSGQGFNGYTF. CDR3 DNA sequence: TGTGCCAGCAGTTACTCGGGACAGGGTTTCAATGGCTACACCTTC.

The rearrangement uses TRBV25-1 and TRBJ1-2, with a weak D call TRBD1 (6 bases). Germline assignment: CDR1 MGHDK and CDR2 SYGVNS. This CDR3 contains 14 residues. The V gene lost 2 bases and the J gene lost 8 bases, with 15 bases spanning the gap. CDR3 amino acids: CASSEHGGLLGYTF. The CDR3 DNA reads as TGTGCCAGCAGTGAACACGGGGGCCTCCTGGGCTACACCTTC.

In nucleotides, the CDR3 is TGTGCCAGTAGTGGAGGACTAGTCCAAGAGACCCAGTACTTC. Translated, it gives CASSGGLVQETQYF. The chain is built from TRBV19 and TRBJ2-5; the match to TRBD2 covers 7 bases. CDR1 LNHDA and CDR2 SQIVND come from the germline V gene (reference sequence). With 5 bases clipped from V and 1 base from J, the junction kept 4 bases outside the gene matches. CDR3 length: 14 amino acids.

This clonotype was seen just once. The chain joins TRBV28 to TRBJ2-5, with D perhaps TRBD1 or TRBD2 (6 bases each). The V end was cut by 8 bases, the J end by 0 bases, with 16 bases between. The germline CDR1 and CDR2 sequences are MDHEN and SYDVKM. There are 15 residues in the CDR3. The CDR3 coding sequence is TGTGCCAGCGCGATAAAGGGGGGAGACCAAGAGACCCAGTACTTC. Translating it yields CASAIKGGDQETQYF.

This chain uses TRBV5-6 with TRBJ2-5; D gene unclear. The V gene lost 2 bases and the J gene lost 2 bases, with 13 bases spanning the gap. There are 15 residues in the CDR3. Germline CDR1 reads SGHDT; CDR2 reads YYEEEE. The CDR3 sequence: CASSLKVAAQETQYF. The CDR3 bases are TGTGCCAGCAGCTTAAAGGTGGCAGCTCAAGAGACCCAGTACTTC.

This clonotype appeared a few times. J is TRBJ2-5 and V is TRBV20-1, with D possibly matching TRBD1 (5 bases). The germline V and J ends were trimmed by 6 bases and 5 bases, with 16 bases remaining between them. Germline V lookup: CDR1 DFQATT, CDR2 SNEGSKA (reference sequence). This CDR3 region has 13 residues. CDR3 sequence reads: CSAPTSGQETQYF. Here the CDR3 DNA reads TGCAGTGCCCCGACGTCAGGGCAGGAGACCCAGTACTTC.

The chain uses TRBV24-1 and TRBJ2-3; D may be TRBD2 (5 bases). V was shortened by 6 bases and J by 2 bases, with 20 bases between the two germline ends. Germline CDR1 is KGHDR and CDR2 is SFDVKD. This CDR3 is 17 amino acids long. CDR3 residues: CATSPPPTITLTDTQYF. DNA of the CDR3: TGTGCCACCAGTCCTCCTCCGACTATTACCCTCACAGATACGCAGTATTTT.